The source of this T cell receptor (beta chain) is a study of T cells in tumors and immune-related adverse events (dated by TCRdb to about 2021). The immunoSEQ assay was used to amplify and sequence the TCR beta locus, producing bulk TCR Vbeta CDR3 data. In the authors' own workflow: Non-productive CDR3s, sequences shorter than 7 amino acids, and those not starting with C or ending with F/W were excluded. Analysis was restricted to specimens with at least 1000 reads, and clonotypes were defined at the amino acid level. To compute clonality, Pielou's evenness was subtracted from 1. Library sizes were equalized by abundance-weighted random subsampling with replacement, repeated 100 times to report 95% confidence intervals. Repertoire overlap was quantified using the Morisita overlap index, and the top 40 clones per specimen were examined for overlap with the irAE. The source is immuneACCESS, and TCRdb retained only in-frame sequences with V and J called. Part of the clones is not carried over; for the studies checked, unresolved V genes explain less than half of this, and the remainder is unexplained. The V and J calls and clone size are taken from that table; D and trimming were inferred from the DNA. The sample yields about 24,000 clones; 80% to 95% were counted once. The ten biggest clones cover 1.3% to 1.5% of the sample.

The label giving this sample's treatment or condition can be read as: nivolumab (PD-1 blockade) given before sampling. The DNeasy Blood and Tissue Kit was used to extract DNA from formalin-fixed paraffin-embedded specimens. On this clone: What this receptor recognizes is not known. Base qualities are missing; no much larger clone stands one base away.

V is pruned by 7 bases and J by 2 bases, leaving 14 bases of the junction without a gene match. The CDR3 sequence holds 16 residues, the cysteine and phenylalanine included. The entry retains the CDR3 DNA only, 48 bases that are in frame from base 1. CDR1 LGHNT and CDR2 FRNRAP are derived from the germline V gene. The source of this sequence is a female donor with metastatic renal cell carcinoma. The sample was lymph node tissue, taken from a patient treated with anti-PD-1 therapy. The chain joins TRBV12-5 to TRBJ2-7; 7 junctional bases match TRBD1. The DNA is as follows: TGTGCTAGTGACCCGACTCTGGACAGGCAAGCCTACGAGCAGTACTTC. This is translated as CASDPTLDRQAYEQYF.